Listed below are T cell receptor beta chains from one sample, sequenced in a study of cytomegalovirus exposure and HLA in healthy donors. Produced via immunoSEQ multiplex PCR; TCRdb's table is partial and in-frame only. The sample has 95,000 to 150,000 clones, more than 60% seen once. Material: PBMCs. The source is a woman aged 40-49 years in good health and CMV-seropositive. Each CDR3 is given with its conserved first and last residue. D genes are given only for firm matches. Only part of the rows carry a size: once, few, many, or a class if the clone is expanded.

- | TRBJ2-5 | TRBV7-6 | - | TGTGCCAGCATGAAGATGACAGAACAAGAGACCCAGTACTTC | CASMKMTEQETQYF
TRBD1 | TRBJ1-4 | TRBV28 | - | TGTGCCAGCAGTACTACAGGGGCCCCCAGTTTTAATGAAAAACTGTTTTTT | CASSTTGAPSFNEKLFF
TRBD1 | TRBJ2-7 | TRBV6-5 | - | TGTGCCAGCAGCACCCGGGACAGGGTTTACGAGCAGTACTTC | CASSTRDRVYEQYF
TRBD2 | TRBJ2-3 | TRBV19 | - | TGTGCCAGTAGTATCCCCACTAGCGGGAGGGCCACAGATACGCAGTATTTT | CASSIPTSGRATDTQYF
- | TRBJ1-1 | TRBV11-3 | - | TGTGCCAGCAGCAGCGACACTGAAGCTTTCTTT | CASSSDTEAFF
TRBD2 | TRBJ2-7 | TRBV5-4 | - | TGTGCCAGCAGCTTGACGGTAGCGGGAAGAAACGAGCAGTACTTC | CASSLTVAGRNEQYF
- | TRBJ2-7 | TRBV2 | few | TGTGCCAGCAGCTACGTTACAGGGACCTACGAGCAGTACTTC | CASSYVTGTYEQYF
- | TRBJ1-1 | TRBV19 | - | TGTGCCAGTAGCTCGGGACAAACGATTGAAGCTTTCTTT | CASSSGQTIEAFF
- | TRBJ2-5 | TRBV21-1 | - | TGTGCCAGCAGCTCCCGGACTAGCGGGGGCGTTCAAGAGACCCAGTACTTC | CASSSRTSGGVQETQYF
- | TRBJ1-1 | TRBV18 | few | TGTGCCAGCTCACCTACGCAGGACATTGAAGCTTTCTTT | CASSPTQDIEAFF
- | TRBJ1-1 | TRBV2 | once | TGTGCCAGCAGTGAAAGACAGTTTGGCTCTGAAGCTTTCTTT | CASSERQFGSEAFF
- | TRBJ2-3 | TRBV28 | - | TGTGCCAGCAGTTTAGCAGGGGGGAGCACAGATACGCAGTATTTT | CASSLAGGSTDTQYF
- | TRBJ1-1 | TRBV7-9 | few | TGTGCCAGCAGCTTACACGGAACAGGAGGGGAAGCTTTCTTT | CASSLHGTGGEAFF
- | TRBJ1-6 | TRBV10-2 | - | TGCGCCAGCAGATATACAGGGAGCGTCAATTCACCCCTCCACTTT | CASRYTGSVNSPLHF
TRBD1 | TRBJ1-5 | TRBV5-6 | - | TGTGCCAGCAGCTTAAGAGTTTTATCAGGACAGGGGCGAAATCAGCCCCAGCATTTT | CASSLRVLSGQGRNQPQHF
- | TRBJ1-1 | TRBV11-3 | many | TGTGCCAGCAGCTTAGGGGAGGGGACTGAAGCTTTCTTT | CASSLGEGTEAFF
TRBD2 | TRBJ2-2 | TRBV9 | once | TGTGCCAGCAGCGTAGCTCGGGGTCGCCTGCCCTCGGGGGGAATGAACACCGGGGAGCTGTTTTTT | CASSVARGRLPSGGMNTGELFF
- | TRBJ1-1 | TRBV30 | - | TGTGCCTGGGATGGCAGGGGCGTCACTGAAGCTTTCTTT | CAWDGRGVTEAFF
- | TRBJ2-5 | TRBV7-9 | - | TGTGCCAGCAGCCTGAGTGGGCAGGGTCAAGAGACCCAGTACTTC | CASSLSGQGQETQYF
- | TRBJ2-3 | TRBV13 | - | TGTGCCAGCAGCCCAGGGCCCCGCACAGATACGCAGTATTTT | CASSPGPRTDTQYF
TRBD2 | TRBJ2-1 | TRBV7-2 | - | TGTGCCAGCAGCTCACGGACTAGCTTCCATGAGCAGTTCTTC | CASSSRTSFHEQFF
- | TRBJ1-2 | TRBV2 | - | TGTGCCAGCAGTGGAGGGCCGGGCCTCAACTATGGCTACACCTTC | CASSGGPGLNYGYTF
- | TRBJ1-1 | TRBV20-1 | - | TGCAGTGCTAAGAGGGGGACTGAAGCTTTCTTT | CSAKRGTEAFF